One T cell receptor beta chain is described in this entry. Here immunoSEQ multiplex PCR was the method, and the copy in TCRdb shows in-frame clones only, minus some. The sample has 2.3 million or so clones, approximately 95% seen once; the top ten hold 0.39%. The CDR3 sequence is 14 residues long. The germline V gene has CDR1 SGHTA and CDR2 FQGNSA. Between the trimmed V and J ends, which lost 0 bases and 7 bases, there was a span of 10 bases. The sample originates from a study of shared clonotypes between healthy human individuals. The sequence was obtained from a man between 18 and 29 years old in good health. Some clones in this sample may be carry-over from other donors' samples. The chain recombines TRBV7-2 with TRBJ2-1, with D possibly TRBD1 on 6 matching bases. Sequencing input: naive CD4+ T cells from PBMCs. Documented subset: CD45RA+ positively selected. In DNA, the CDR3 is TGTGCCAGCAGCTTAGCTACAGGGTGGAATGAGCAGTTCTTC. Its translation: CASSLATGWNEQFF.